This T cell receptor beta chain was captured by sequencing in a study of shared clonotypes between healthy human individuals. This CDR3 is built from 11 residues. Germline loops: CDR1 MNHEY, CDR2 SMNVEV (reference sequence). V dropped 9 bases and J dropped 7 bases, with 12 bases sitting between them. Each sample came from a Caucasian adult donor living in Nashville, Tennessee. An approximately 200 ng quantity of DNA, tens of thousands of T cell genomes, went into the sorted-subset replicate PCRs. The data were produced by immunoSEQ multiplex PCR, yet TCRdb's version contains in-frame clones alone and is incomplete. The table includes about 1.1 million clones, about four fifths detected once. Whole-study results and caveats: Despite large depth, rarefaction showed incomplete sorted-subset sequencing. Between a handful of donors, naive CD4 clonotypes were shared at a level of around 4.9%.

Turning to this clone: Its antigen is as yet unknown.

V gene TRBV27 combines with J gene TRBJ1-1; D unresolved. This TCR came from a man aged 18 to 29 in good health. Some clones in this sample may be carry-over from other donors' samples. The sequenced material came from memory CD4+ T cells from PBMCs. Noted subset: CD45RA-negative fraction. The CDR3 sequence is CASGVRVEAFF. CDR3 coding DNA: TGTGCCAGTGGGGTGAGGGTTGAAGCTTTCTTT.